The 12 T cell receptor beta chains presented below share a single source sample, sequenced in a study of blood T cells in healthy people across ages. A sample-barcoded 5' primer and a J-beta primer mix were used in a second PCR of roughly 7 to 11 cycles. TCRdb re-analysed the 5' RACE reads in MiXCR, keeping a single row per CDR3 protein. The data hold roughly 800,000 distinct CDR3 sequences, with 35% to 40% observed a single time. The sample taken for sequencing was blood. These receptor sequences come from a man aged 18 to 35 in good health.

In this sample, this clonotype turned up a few times. This chain connects TRBV7-2 to TRBJ1-1; 9 bases fit TRBD1. V was pared by 5 bases and J by 8 bases, with 12 bases of the junction left unmatched. This CDR3 comprises 15 residues. Germline CDR1 and CDR2: SGHTA and FQGNSA. The CDR3 reads CASSERGQGSFEAFF. The CDR3 bases are TGTGCCAGCAGCGAAAGGGGACAGGGATCTTTCGAAGCTTTCTTT. Variable domain in full (rest from reference TRBV7-2 and TRBJ1-1): GAGVSQSPSNKVTEKGKDVELRCDPISGHTALYWYRQSLGQGLEFLIYFQGNSAPDKSGLPSDRFSAERTGGSVSTLTIQRTQQEDSAVYLCASSERGQGSFEAFFGQGTRLTVV.

The chain has TRBV7-2 and TRBJ2-1; D is unclear. Trimming removed 6 bases from V and 2 bases from J, with 11 bases in between. Germline CDR1 and CDR2: SGHTA and FQGNSA. The CDR3 spans 14 residues. The CDR3 nucleotides read TGTGCCAGCAGGCTAGTCGCAACCTACAATGAGCAGTTCTTC. Amino acid sequence: CASRLVATYNEQFF.

The rearrangement joins TRBV20-1 to TRBJ2-1; 10 nucleotides match TRBD1. The CDR3 has 15 residues. The germline V gene has CDR1 DFQATT and CDR2 SNEGSKA (reference sequence). The trim removed 6 bases at V and 2 bases at J, leaving 7 bases unmatched. For the CDR3, the DNA is TGCAGTGCCACACGGGACAGGGGTCCCTACAATGAGCAGTTCTTC. It is translated as CSATRDRGPYNEQFF.

This clonotype was counted ten times or more. The chain has TRBV11-1 and TRBJ2-1; a weak D match, TRBD2 (7 bases). The CDR3 has 15 residues. Between the trimmed V and J ends, which lost 1 base and 5 bases, there was a span of 12 bases. Germline assignment: CDR1 SGHAT and CDR2 FQDESV (reference sequence). CDR3 in DNA: TGTGCCAGCAGCTTAGAGGGGGACTACAACAATGAGCAGTTCTTC. This translates into CASSLEGDYNNEQFF.

The CDR3 protein is CASSVAGVPQETQYF. The CDR3 nucleotides read TGTGCCAGCAGCGTAGCTGGGGTACCCCAAGAGACCCAGTACTTC. V is TRBV9 and J is TRBJ2-5, with no clear D. Germline V gene lookup returns CDR1 SGDLS and CDR2 YYNGEE. V shed 0 bases and J shed 1 base, with 10 bases lying between them. The CDR3 has 15 amino acids.

Many counts were recorded for this clonotype. This rearrangement joins TRBV5-5 to TRBJ1-1, with D unresolved. The CDR3 totals 16 residues. V shed 4 bases and J shed 6 bases, with 22 bases lying between them. Per germline, CDR1 SGHKS and CDR2 YYEKEE (reference sequence). DNA of the CDR3: TGTGCCAGCAGCCCAACTTACGGGGAGGTTTATTCTGAAGCTTTCTTT. It is translated as CASSPTYGEVYSEAFF.

This clonotype is a singleton in its sample. The gene calls are TRBV13 and TRBJ2-3, with 7 bases identical to TRBD2. After removal of 11 bases from V and 3 bases from J, the junction contained 11 bases not matched to a gene. Germline loops: CDR1 PRHDT, CDR2 FYEKMQ (reference sequence). CDR3 length: 14 residues. DNA of the CDR3: TGTGCCTCCGGGTATGGGGGGGGGACAGATACGCAGTATTTT. Amino acids: CASGYGGGTDTQYF.

This clonotype occurred many times. This chain uses TRBV5-1 with TRBJ2-3, with D unclear. Germline V lookup: CDR1 SGHRS, CDR2 YFSETQ. The germline V and J ends were trimmed by 6 bases and 2 bases, with 13 bases remaining between them. The CDR3 length is 14 residues. The CDR3 region has the DNA TGCGCCAGCAAACAGATTGCAGTCACAGATACGCAGTATTTT. Translation: CASKQIAVTDTQYF.

Points on this clonotype: Compared with germline, one end of the junction differs, possibly owing to a read error. This rearrangement joins TRBV5-6 to TRBJ1-3; 8 positions match TRBD1. The CDR3 loop spans 17 amino acids. Germline CDR1 SGHDT, CDR2 YYEEEE. The chain's CDR3 is CASSWEGTGLAGTTIYF. CDR3 nucleotides: TGTGCCAGCAGCTGGGAAGGGACAGGCTTGGCAGGAACCACCATATATTTT.

This chain joins TRBV9 and TRBJ2-7; the match to TRBD1 covers 10 bases. CDR1 is SGDLS, CDR2 YYNGEE, per germline. The V and J ends lost 0 bases and 7 bases, in that order; junction bases with no gene match: 10. The CDR3 totals 16 residues. Here the CDR3 DNA reads TGTGCCAGCAGCGTAGAGGGACAGGGGTCCTACAATGAGCAGTACTTC. Encoded protein: CASSVEGQGSYNEQYF.

Points on this clonotype: This may arise from a read error, as a much more abundant clone is one base away. This chain links TRBV10-3 with TRBJ2-4, with D perhaps matching TRBD1 (6 bases). Near its end, the DNA agrees better with TRBJ2-7, so the J call may be wrong. Germline CDR1 reads ENHRY; CDR2 reads SYGVKD. The CDR3 sequence is 11 residues long. The CDR3 coding sequence is TGTGCCGCCCTACAGGGATCCGAGCAGTACTTC. Translating it yields CAALQGSEQYF.

The chain recombines TRBV5-1 with TRBJ2-3; maybe TRBD2 (6 bases). This CDR3 has 16 residues. CDR1 is SGHRS and CDR2 is YFSETQ in the germline V gene. V dropped 0 bases and J dropped 0 bases, with 11 bases sitting between them. CDR3 in amino acids: CASSLGVAGSTDTQYF. CDR3 in DNA: TGCGCCAGCAGCTTGGGCGTTGCGGGGAGCACAGATACGCAGTATTTT.